This T cell receptor beta chain is from a study of blood T cell repertoires in COVID-19. Overall study context: Collection of acute and convalescent COVID-19 samples took place in the United States, Italy and Spain. PBMCs, B-cell-depleted T cells, or T cells provided the cDNA or gDNA that made up the material.

This CDR3 region has 15 residues. CDR1 is SGHAT, CDR2 FQNNGV, per germline. Trimming left V 5 bases short and J 5 bases short, with 18 bases between. Authors' analysis steps: Cell counts per sample came from amplifying reference gene primers. Clones were sequenced by immunoSEQ multiplex PCR, and TCRdb holds only the in-frame ones, with some missing. V, J and clone size were drawn from that table, and D and trimming were deduced from the DNA. The sample contains 35,000 to 50,000 clones, roughly nine tenths of which appear only once. The sequence derives from a woman under 40 in a cohort sampled during active COVID-19. Material for sequencing was peripheral blood. The rearrangement joins TRBV11-2 to TRBJ1-1; weak D call: TRBD1 (6 bases). The CDR3: CASSLKGGAGTEAFF. In nucleotides, the CDR3 is TGTGCCAGCAGCCTAAAGGGGGGGGCTGGGACTGAAGCTTTCTTT.